This TCR beta chain was found in a study of OX40 agonist ivuxolimab in advanced cancers. With respect to the entire study: The costimulatory receptor OX40 (CD134) was targeted by ivuxolimab, a fully human IgG2 agonistic monoclonal antibody. Three dose-escalation patients achieved partial responses, one with hepatocellular carcinoma and two with cutaneous melanoma. The point of sequencing TCRbeta in the periphery was to test whether ivuxolimab changed TCR sequence diversity and drove clonal T-cell expansion. The paper describes the monotherapy dose-escalation part (N of about 52 patients) of the phase I trial of ivuxolimab. Prior anti-PD-1, anti-PD-L1 or anti-CTLA-4 therapy was permitted, and checkpoint inhibitors had been received by about 37% of dose-escalation patients. Intravenous ivuxolimab was administered to patients every 2 weeks at six dose levels: 0.01, 0.1, 0.3, 1.5, 3 and 10 mg/kg. Of the 50 to 55 dose-escalation patients, hepatocellular carcinoma was present in approximately 20, melanoma in approximately 15, renal cell carcinoma in 9 and head and neck cancer in 9. The dose-escalation cohort was roughly 80% male with a mean age of about 54 years, ranging from roughly 20 to 80.

In regard to this clone: It lacks a known antigen. No base quality values were provided; no much bigger clone lies one nucleotide off.

To sequence the TCRbeta CDR3 region, genomic DNA was isolated from the sorted cells. The immunoSEQ Assay was used to sequence the TCRbeta CDR3 regions. This is the immuneACCESS table as TCRdb keeps it, with only in-frame sequences that have V and J called. A part of the clones is gone; compared with another copy, unresolved V genes explain less than half, and the rest is unexplained. The sample table contains 57,000 or so clones; only one count was recorded for about 90% of them. 14% of the sample lies in the top ten. Summary of the overall study and its limitations: The antigen specificity of the peripheral T cells that underwent clonal expansion was not determined. Low levels of normalized T-cell clonal expansion were also seen in some nonresponding patients. In the 0.1-3.0 mg/kg groups, partial responders had among the lowest normalized peripheral clonal expansion, particularly in CD8+ T cells. At doses of 0.1 to 3.0 mg/kg, clonal expansion of both CD4+ and CD8+ T cells in blood was seen between baseline and week 6. After ivuxolimab, expanded clones were on average more numerous among CD8+ T cells than among CD4+ T cells.

The trial excluded patients who had a history of autoimmune disease or were on systemic immunosuppression. Peripheral blood for TCR sequencing was collected from all dose cohorts at baseline, on cycle 4 day 1, and on cycle 7 day 1. Samples were obtained from an open-label, multicenter, first-in-human phase I dose-escalation trial of ivuxolimab. Adults with locally advanced or metastatic head and neck squamous cell, hepatocellular, melanoma or renal cell carcinoma were enrolled in the trial. Before TCR sequencing, CD4+ and CD8+ T cells were separately sorted from peripheral blood. In the germline V gene, CDR1 corresponds to SNHLY and CDR2 to FYNNEI. Inclusive of the bounding cysteine and phenylalanine, the CDR3 is 15 residues long. The entry retains the CDR3 DNA only, 45 bases that are in frame from base 1. Here V drops 7 bases and J drops 1 base, and the junction holds 4 bases not matched to any gene.

The sequenced sample was CD4+ or CD8+ T cells sorted from blood, obtained in a trial of the OX40 agonist ivuxolimab. The sequence was obtained from an adult with an advanced solid tumor such as melanoma, head and neck, liver or kidney cancer. The rearranged segments are TRBV2 and TRBJ1-3, with 10 central nucleotides matching TRBD1. The CDR3 in this case is CASKRDRGSGNTIYF. The nucleotides read TGTGCCAGCAAACGGGACAGGGGTTCTGGAAACACCATATATTTT.